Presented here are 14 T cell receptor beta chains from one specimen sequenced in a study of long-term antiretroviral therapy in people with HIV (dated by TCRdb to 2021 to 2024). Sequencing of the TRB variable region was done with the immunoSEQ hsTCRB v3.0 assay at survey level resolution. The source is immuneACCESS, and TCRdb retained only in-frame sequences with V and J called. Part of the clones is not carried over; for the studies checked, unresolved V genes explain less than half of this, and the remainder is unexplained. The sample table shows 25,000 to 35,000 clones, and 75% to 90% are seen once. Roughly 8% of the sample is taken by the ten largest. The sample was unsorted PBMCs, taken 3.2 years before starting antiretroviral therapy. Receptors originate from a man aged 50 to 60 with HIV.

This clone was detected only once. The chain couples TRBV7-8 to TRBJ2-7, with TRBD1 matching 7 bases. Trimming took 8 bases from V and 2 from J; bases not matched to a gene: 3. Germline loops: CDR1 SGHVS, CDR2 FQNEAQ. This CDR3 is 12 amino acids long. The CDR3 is CASGTATYEQYF. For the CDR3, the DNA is TGTGCCAGCGGGACAGCCACCTACGAGCAGTACTTC.

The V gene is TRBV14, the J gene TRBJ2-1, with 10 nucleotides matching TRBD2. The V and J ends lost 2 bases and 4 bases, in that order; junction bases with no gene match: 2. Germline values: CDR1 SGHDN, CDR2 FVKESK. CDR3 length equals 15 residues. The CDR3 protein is CASSQRTSGYNEQFF. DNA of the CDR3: TGTGCCAGCAGCCAAAGGACTAGCGGTTACAATGAGCAGTTCTTC.

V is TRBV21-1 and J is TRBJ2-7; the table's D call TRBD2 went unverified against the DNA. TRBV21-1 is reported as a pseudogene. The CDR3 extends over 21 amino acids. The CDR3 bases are TGTGCCAGCAGCAAATTTAAGGGAAAGGGACTAGCGGGGGGACGTGCCTACGAGCAGTACTTC. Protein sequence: CASSKFKGKGLAGGRAYEQYF.

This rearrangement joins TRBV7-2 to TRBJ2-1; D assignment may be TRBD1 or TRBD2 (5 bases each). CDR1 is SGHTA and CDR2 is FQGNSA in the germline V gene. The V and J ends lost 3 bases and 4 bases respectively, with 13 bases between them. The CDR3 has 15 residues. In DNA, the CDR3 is TGTGCCAGCAGCTTGGATCAGGGCGGGTACAATGAGCAGTTCTTC. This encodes CASSLDQGGYNEQFF.

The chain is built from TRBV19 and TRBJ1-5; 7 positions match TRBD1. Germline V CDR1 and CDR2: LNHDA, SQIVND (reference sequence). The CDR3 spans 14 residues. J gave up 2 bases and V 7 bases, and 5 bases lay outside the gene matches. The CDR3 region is CASTPTGGNQPQHF. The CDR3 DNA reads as TGTGCCAGTACCCCAACAGGGGGCAATCAGCCCCAGCATTTT.

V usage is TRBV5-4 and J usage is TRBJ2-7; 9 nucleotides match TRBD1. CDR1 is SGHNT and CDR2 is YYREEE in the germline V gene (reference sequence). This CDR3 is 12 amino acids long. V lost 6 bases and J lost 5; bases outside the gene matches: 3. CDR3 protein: CASKGQGHEQYF. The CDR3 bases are TGTGCCAGCAAGGGACAGGGCCACGAGCAGTACTTC.

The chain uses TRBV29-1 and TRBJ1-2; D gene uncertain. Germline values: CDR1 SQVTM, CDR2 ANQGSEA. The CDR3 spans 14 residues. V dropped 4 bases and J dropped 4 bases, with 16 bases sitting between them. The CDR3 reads CSVGLTDGFYGYTF. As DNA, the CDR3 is TGCAGCGTTGGACTAACGGACGGATTCTATGGCTACACCTTC.

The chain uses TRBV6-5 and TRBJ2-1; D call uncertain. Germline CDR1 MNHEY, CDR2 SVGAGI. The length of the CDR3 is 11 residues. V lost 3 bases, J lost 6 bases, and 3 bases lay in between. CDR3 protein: CASSYSNEQFF. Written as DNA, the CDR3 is TGTGCCAGCAGTTATAGCAATGAGCAGTTCTTC.

CDR3 sequence: CASSLDRGRDEQYF. For the CDR3, the DNA is TGTGCCAGCAGTCTAGACAGGGGCCGGGACGAGCAGTACTTC. The gene calls are TRBV6-1 and TRBJ2-7, with TRBD1 matching 8 bases. The germline CDR1 and CDR2 sequences are MNHNS and SASEGT. V was clipped by 5 bases and J by 5 bases; unmatched bases: 8. This CDR3 spans 14 amino acids.

CDR3 sequence: CASSSTSGLTYNEQFF. CDR3 coding DNA: TGCGCCAGCAGCTCTACTAGCGGACTAACCTACAATGAGCAGTTCTTC. This sequence joins TRBV5-1 and TRBJ2-1; 8 bases fit TRBD2. Germline-derived CDR1 and CDR2 are SGHRS and YFSETQ. With 3 bases clipped from V and 2 bases from J, the junction kept 7 bases outside the gene matches. The CDR3 totals 16 residues.

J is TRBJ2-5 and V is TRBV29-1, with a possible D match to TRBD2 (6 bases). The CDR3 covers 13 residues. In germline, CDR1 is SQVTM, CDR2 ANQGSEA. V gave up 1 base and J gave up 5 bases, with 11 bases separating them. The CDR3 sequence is CSVEGWGVETQYF. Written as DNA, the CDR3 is TGCAGCGTTGAAGGGTGGGGGGTGGAGACCCAGTACTTC.

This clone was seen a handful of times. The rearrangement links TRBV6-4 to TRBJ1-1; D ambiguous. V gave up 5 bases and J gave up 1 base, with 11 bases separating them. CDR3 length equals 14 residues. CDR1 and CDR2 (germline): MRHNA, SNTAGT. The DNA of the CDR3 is TGTGCCAGCAGTTCCGAACTCGGGAACACTGAAGCTTTCTTT. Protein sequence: CASSSELGNTEAFF.

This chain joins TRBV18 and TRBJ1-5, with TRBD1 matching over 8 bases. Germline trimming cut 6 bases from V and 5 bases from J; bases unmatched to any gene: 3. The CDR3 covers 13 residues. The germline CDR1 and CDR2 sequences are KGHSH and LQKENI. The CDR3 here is CASSPDRDQPQHF. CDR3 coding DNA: TGTGCCAGCTCCCCGGACAGGGATCAGCCCCAGCATTTT. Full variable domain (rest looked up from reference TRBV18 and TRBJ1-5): NAGVMQNPRHLVRRRGQEARLRCSPMKGHSHVYWYRQLPEEGLKFMVYLQKENIIDESGMPKERFSAEFPKEGPSILRIQQVVRGDSAAYFCASSPDRDQPQHFGDGTRLSIL.

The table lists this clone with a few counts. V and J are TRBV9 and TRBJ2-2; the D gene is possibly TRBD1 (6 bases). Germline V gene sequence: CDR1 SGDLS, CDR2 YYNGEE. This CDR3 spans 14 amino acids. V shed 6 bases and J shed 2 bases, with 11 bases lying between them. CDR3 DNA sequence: TGTGCCAGCACACAGGGCCCCAACACCGGGGAGCTGTTTTTT. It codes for CASTQGPNTGELFF.